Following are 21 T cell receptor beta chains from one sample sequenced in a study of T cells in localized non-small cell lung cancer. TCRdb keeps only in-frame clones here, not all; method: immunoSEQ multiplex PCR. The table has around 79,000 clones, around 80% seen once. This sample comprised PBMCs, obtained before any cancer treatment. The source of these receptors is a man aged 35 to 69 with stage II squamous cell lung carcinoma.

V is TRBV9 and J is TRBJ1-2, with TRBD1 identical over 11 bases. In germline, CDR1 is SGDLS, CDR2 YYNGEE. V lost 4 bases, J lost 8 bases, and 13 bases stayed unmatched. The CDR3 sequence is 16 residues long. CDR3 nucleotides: TGTGCCAGCAGCCCCATTTTGGGACAGGGGGAGTCGGGCTACACCTTC. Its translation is CASSPILGQGESGYTF.

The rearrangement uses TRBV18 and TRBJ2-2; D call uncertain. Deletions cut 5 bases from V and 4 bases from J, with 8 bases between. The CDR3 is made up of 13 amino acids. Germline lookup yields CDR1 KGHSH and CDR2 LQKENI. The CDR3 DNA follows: TGTGCCAGCTCATCGAAGAGCACCGGGGAGCTGTTTTTT. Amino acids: CASSSKSTGELFF.

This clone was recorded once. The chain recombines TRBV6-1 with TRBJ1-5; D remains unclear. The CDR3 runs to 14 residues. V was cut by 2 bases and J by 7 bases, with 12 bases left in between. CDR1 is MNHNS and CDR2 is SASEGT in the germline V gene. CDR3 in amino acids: CASSETDAGQPQHF. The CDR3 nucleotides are TGTGCCAGCAGTGAAACAGACGCAGGACAGCCCCAGCATTTT.

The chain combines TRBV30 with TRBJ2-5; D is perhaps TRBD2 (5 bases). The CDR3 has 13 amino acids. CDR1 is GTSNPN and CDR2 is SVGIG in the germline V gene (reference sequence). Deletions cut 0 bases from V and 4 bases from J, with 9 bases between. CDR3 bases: TGTGCCTGGAGTGTACGGGGTCTAGAGACCCAGTACTTC. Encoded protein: CAWSVRGLETQYF.

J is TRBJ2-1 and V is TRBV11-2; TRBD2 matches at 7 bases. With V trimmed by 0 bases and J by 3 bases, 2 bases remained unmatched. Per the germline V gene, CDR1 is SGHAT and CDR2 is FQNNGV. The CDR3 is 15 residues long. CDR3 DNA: TGTGCCAGCAGCTTAGAGGGCGGGAGCTACAATGAGCAGTTCTTC. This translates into CASSLEGGSYNEQFF.

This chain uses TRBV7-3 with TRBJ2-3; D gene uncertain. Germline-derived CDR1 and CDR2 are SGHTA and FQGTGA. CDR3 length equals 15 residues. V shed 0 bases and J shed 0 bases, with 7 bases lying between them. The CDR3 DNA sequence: TGTGCCAGCAGCTTAACGGTGGTTAGCACAGATACGCAGTATTTT. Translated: CASSLTVVSTDTQYF.

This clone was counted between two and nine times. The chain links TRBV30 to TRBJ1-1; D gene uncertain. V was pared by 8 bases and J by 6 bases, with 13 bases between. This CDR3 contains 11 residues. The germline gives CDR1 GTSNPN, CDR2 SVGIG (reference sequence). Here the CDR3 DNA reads TGTGCCCTATCAGTATTCTCTGAAGCTTTCTTT. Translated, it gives CALSVFSEAFF.

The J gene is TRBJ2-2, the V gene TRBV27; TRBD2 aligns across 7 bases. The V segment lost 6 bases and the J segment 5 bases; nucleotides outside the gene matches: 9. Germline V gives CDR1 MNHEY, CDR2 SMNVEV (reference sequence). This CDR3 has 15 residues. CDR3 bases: TGTGCCAGCAGCAGATCGACTAGCCGTACCGGGGAGCTGTTTTTT. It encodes CASSRSTSRTGELFF.

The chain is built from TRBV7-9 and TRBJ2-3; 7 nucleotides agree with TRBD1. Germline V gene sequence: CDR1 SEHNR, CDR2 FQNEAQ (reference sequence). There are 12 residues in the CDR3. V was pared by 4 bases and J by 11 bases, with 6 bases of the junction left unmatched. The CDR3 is CASSSETGRQYF. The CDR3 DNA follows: TGTGCCAGCAGCTCAGAGACAGGGAGGCAGTATTTT.

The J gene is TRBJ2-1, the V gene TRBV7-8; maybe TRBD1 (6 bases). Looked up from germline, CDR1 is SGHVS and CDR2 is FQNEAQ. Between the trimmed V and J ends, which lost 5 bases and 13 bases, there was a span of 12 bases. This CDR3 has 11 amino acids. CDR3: CASSQRDIQFF. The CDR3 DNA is TGTGCCAGCAGCCAAAGGGACATCCAGTTCTTC.

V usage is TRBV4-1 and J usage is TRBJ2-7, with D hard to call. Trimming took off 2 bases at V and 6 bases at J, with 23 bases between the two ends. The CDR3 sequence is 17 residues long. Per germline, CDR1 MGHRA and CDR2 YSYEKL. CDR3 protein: CASSQLDMGFPTGEQYF. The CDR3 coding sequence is TGCGCCAGCAGCCAACTTGACATGGGGTTCCCAACTGGCGAGCAGTACTTC.

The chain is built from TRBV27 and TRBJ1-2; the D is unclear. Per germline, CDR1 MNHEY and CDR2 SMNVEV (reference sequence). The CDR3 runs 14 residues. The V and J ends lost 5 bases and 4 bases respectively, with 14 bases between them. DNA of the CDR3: TGTGCCAGCAGTACCAGAGGGATCCCCTATGGCTACACCTTC. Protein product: CASSTRGIPYGYTF.

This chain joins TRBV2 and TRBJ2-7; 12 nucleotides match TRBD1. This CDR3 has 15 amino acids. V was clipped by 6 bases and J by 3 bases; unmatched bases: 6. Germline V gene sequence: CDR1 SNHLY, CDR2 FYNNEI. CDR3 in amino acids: CASRERDRGLYEQYF. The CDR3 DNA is TGTGCCAGCAGGGAGAGGGACAGGGGGCTCTACGAGCAGTACTTC. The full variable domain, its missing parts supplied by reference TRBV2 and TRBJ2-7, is EPEVTQTPSHQVTQMGQEVILRCVPISNHLYFYWYRQILGQKVEFLVSFYNNEISEKSEIFDDQFSVERPDGSNFTLKIRSTKLEDSAMYFCASRERDRGLYEQYFGPGTRLTVT.

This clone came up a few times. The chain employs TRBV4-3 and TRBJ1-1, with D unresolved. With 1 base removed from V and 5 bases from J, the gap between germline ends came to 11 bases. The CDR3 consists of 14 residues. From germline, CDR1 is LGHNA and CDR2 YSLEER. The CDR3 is CASSQGYGGTEAFF. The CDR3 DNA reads TGCGCCAGCAGCCAAGGTTACGGAGGTACTGAAGCTTTCTTT.

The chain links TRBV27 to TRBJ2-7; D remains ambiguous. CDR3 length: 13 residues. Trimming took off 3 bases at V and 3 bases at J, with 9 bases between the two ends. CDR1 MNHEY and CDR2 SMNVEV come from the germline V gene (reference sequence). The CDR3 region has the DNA TGTGCCAGCAGTTTCCGGCCCAACTACGAGCAGTACTTC. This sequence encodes CASSFRPNYEQYF.

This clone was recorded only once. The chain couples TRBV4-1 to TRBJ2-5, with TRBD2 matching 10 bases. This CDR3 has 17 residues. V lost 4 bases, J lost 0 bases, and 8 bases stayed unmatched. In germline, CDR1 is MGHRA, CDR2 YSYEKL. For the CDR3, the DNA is TGCGCCAGCAGCCCGAACTCTAGCGGGGGAAACCAAGAGACCCAGTACTTC. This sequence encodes CASSPNSSGGNQETQYF.

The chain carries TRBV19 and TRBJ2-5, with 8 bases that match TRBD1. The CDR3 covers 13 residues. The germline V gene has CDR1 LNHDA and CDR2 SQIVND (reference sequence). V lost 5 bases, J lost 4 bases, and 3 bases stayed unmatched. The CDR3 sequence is CASSDTGGETQYF. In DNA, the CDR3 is TGTGCCAGTAGTGACACAGGGGGAGAGACCCAGTACTTC.

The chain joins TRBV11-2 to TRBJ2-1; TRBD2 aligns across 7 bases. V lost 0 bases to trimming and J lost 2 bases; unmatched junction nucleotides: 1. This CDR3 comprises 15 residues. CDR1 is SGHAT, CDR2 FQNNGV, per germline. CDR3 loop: CASSLEAGPYNEQFF. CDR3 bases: TGTGCCAGCAGCTTAGAAGCGGGACCCTACAATGAGCAGTTCTTC. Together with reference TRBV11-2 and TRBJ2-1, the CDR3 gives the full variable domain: EAGVAQSPRYKIIEKRQSVAFWCNPISGHATLYWYQQILGQGPKLLIQFQNNGVVDDSQLPKDRFSAERLKGVDSTLKIQPAKLEDSAVYLCASSLEAGPYNEQFFGPGTRLTVL.

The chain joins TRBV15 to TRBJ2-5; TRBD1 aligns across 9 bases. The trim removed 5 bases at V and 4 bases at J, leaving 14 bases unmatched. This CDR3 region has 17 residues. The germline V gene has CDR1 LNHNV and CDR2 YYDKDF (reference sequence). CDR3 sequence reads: CATSGRRTGAMVETQYF. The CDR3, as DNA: TGTGCCACCAGCGGGCGACGGACAGGGGCGATGGTAGAGACCCAGTACTTC.

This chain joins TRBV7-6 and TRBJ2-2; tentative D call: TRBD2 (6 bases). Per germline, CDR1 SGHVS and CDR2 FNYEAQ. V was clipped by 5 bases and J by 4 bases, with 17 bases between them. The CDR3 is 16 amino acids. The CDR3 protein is CASSPRGGGITGELFF. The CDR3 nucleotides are TGTGCCAGCAGCCCTCGAGGAGGAGGGATCACCGGGGAGCTGTTTTTT.

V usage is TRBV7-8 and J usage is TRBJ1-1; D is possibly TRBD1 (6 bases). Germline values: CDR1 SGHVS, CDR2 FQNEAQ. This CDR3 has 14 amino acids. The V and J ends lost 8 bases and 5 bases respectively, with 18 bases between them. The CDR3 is CASGDGGAHTEAFF. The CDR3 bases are TGTGCCAGCGGGGACGGGGGGGCGCATACTGAAGCTTTCTTT.